This entry concerns a single T cell receptor (beta chain). Its antigen target is currently unknown. No base quality information exists; no much larger clone differs at one position. Read against the paper, the sample's time point label means: baseline before first vaccination. The vaccinee samples were drawn from two UK trials, COV001 and COV002, one of which was a single-blind randomized controlled phase 2/3 trial testing AZD1222 (ChAdOx1 nCoV-19) in healthy adults. For TCRbeta chain sequencing, PBMC samples were collected from trial participants at day 0 and at day 28 after the second dose. The entry originates in a study of T cell responses to AZD1222 COVID-19 vaccine (dated by TCRdb to 2020 to 2023). Some background on the complete study: AZD1222 recipients with second doses at about 4 weeks or about 12 weeks were pooled, because spike-specific TCR depth and breadth did not differ between schedules. Trial participants were enrolled into age subgroups of 18-55, 56-69 and 70-plus years, which contained approximately 150, 28 and 58 TCR-sequenced participants, respectively. TCR sequencing was performed for over 230 trial participants, of whom about 200 were given two doses of AZD1222 and approximately 25 were given two doses of MenACWY control vaccine.

The CDR3 regions of human TCRbeta chains were analyzed by immunosequencing. The authors' pipeline ran thus. Repertoire TCRs were matched against a reference library of SARS-CoV-2-specific TCRs generated with the MIRA antigen-specificity platform. Breadth meant the fraction of unique TCRs that were SARS-CoV-2-associated, whereas depth meant the fraction of total T cells that were SARS-CoV-2-associated. Each spike-specific TCR was assigned to its reactive spike region and to a CD4 or CD8 class using the MIRA data. Log10-transformed breadth and depth values were compared by one-way ANOVA with Sidak's multiple comparisons tests. Held by TCRdb, this immuneACCESS table contains in-frame sequences only and omits some clones. Under half of the omission traces to an unresolved V gene where checked; the cause of the rest is unknown. V and J calls and clone size are copied from that table; D and trimming were computed from the DNA. The sample data list approximately 130,000 clones, and approximately 93% of these were observed just once. Clones ranked in the top ten supply around 3.1% of the sample.

Here is what the overall study found, with its caveats: Nearly half of unique spike-specific TCRs reportedly recognized epitopes outside regions mutated in the B.1.351 and B.1.1.7 variants. Participants were mostly white British and included more females than males, and it was suggested by the authors that clonal diversity may have been underestimated. Only five or six AZD1222 recipients were SARS-CoV-2 seropositive at baseline, limiting conclusions about previously exposed vaccinees. The whole spike protein was spanned by vaccine-associated CD4 TCRs, and dominant responses were seen in regions 160-218 and 743-854. Spike-specific TCR breadth and depth rose significantly after two AZD1222 doses compared with day 0 and with MenACWY recipients. The 56-69-year group was small, and its depth increase did not reach significance, likely because of low power. Because no samples from the day 14 peak response were available, repertoires could be characterized only after the peak T cell response.

The CDR3, cysteine through phenylalanine, is 16 amino acids long. Kept here is only the CDR3 DNA, which spans 48 bases and is read in frame from base 1. Looking up the germline V gene yields CDR1 SGHRS and CDR2 YFSETQ. Germline trimming: 2 bases from V, 6 bases from J; junction bases outside gene matches: 9. The sequence was collected from an adult in good health. This material consisted of peripheral blood, taken on day 0 of AZD1222 vaccination. The rearrangement combines TRBV5-1 with TRBJ1-2; TRBD1 agrees with 11 junctional bases. The sequenced DNA: TGCGCCAGCAGCTTAGCCGTAGGGACAGGGGGTAATGGCTACACCTTC. This is translated as CASSLAVGTGGNGYTF.